The 32 T cell receptor beta chains in this list originate from one sample, sequenced in a study of blood T cell repertoires in COVID-19 (dated by TCRdb to about 2020). Libraries were prepared through the immunoSEQ multiplex PCR assay. This immuneACCESS table, as held by TCRdb, lists in-frame sequences with V and J called but not all clones. Of the missing ones, under half trace to an unresolved V gene in checked studies; the others have no known cause. Across this sample there are under 350,000 clones, with about 86% seen only once. Together, the top ten hold about 4% of the sample. The sequencing input was PBMCs or T cells enriched from blood (not recorded which). These receptors were obtained from a woman between 40 and 55 years old with acute COVID-19.

The genes are TRBV28 and TRBJ2-1, with 7 bases matching TRBD2. The trim removed 7 bases at V and 2 bases at J, leaving 5 bases unmatched. Germline CDR1 reads MDHEN; CDR2 reads SYDVKM. There are 14 residues in the CDR3. This CDR3 is CASTSGKAYNEQFF. DNA of the CDR3: TGTGCCAGCACTAGCGGCAAAGCCTACAATGAGCAGTTCTTC.

J is TRBJ2-1 and V is TRBV9; no definite D call. The V and J ends lost 1 base and 5 bases respectively, with 7 bases between them. The CDR3 covers 13 residues. The V gene's germline CDR1 is SGDLS and CDR2 YYNGEE. Here the CDR3 reads CASSVSQDNEQFF. The DNA for the CDR3 is TGTGCCAGCAGCGTAAGTCAGGACAATGAGCAGTTCTTC. Full variable domain (missing parts from reference TRBV9 and TRBJ2-1): DSGVTQTPKHLITATGQRVTLRCSPRSGDLSVYWYQQSLDQGLQFLIQYYNGEERAKGNILERFSAQQFPDLHSELNLSSLELGDSALYFCASSVSQDNEQFFGPGTRLTVL.

In its sample, this clone was seen a few times. The V call is TRBV18, the J call TRBJ2-7, with a possible D match to TRBD1 (6 bases). CDR1 is KGHSH, CDR2 LQKENI, per germline. The CDR3 consists of 15 residues. Deletions cut 3 bases from V and 7 bases from J, with 19 bases between. The CDR3 DNA reads TGTGCCAGCTCACCTCAACCACAGGGTTCGGGTGAGCAGTACTTC. Translation gives CASSPQPQGSGEQYF.

The gene calls are TRBV2 and TRBJ2-1; perhaps TRBD2 as D (5 bases). CDR1 and CDR2 from the germline V gene are SNHLY and FYNNEI. This CDR3 has 16 amino acids. V dropped 11 bases and J dropped 0 bases, with 20 bases sitting between them. CDR3 region: CAPSESRGSSYNEQFF. For the CDR3, the DNA is TGTGCCCCATCAGAGAGTCGGGGAAGCTCCTACAATGAGCAGTTCTTC.

V and J are TRBV28 and TRBJ1-4; D uncertain. This CDR3 spans 15 amino acids. V was cut by 7 bases and J by 1 base, with 13 bases left in between. Germline V gene data show CDR1 as MDHEN and CDR2 as SYDVKM. The CDR3 is CASTRGGVTNEKLFF. CDR3 nucleotides: TGTGCCAGCACCCGGGGTGGGGTAACTAATGAAAAACTGTTTTTT.

V is TRBV6-5 and J is TRBJ2-7; D remains unclear. V lost 5 bases to trimming and J lost 3 bases, with 14 bases between them. The CDR3 length is 14 residues. Looked up from germline, CDR1 is MNHEY and CDR2 is SVGAGI. Here the CDR3 reads CASSTPTNDYEQYF. The DNA for the CDR3 is TGTGCCAGCAGTACGCCAACTAACGACTACGAGCAGTACTTC.

This clone was found a few times. The V gene is TRBV18, the J gene TRBJ1-2; D might be TRBD1 (6 bases). V lost 3 bases, J lost 4 bases, and 18 bases lay in between. CDR3 size: 16 residues. The germline V gene has CDR1 KGHSH and CDR2 LQKENI. The CDR3 DNA sequence: TGTGCCAGCTCACCCCCAAACAGGGTAGAGGGCTATGGCTACACCTTC. Translated: CASSPPNRVEGYGYTF.

The chain carries TRBV5-8 and TRBJ2-5, with 9 bases lining up with TRBD1. J was trimmed by 3 bases and V by 6 bases; bases with no gene match: 3. The CDR3 is 13 residues long. Germline V gives CDR1 SGHTS, CDR2 YDEGEE. The CDR3 is CASTGTGKETQYF. CDR3 sequence (DNA): TGTGCCAGCACCGGGACAGGGAAAGAGACCCAGTACTTC.

This clone has only a few counts. This rearrangement joins TRBV18 to TRBJ1-5, with 8 bases fitting TRBD1. The CDR3 has 14 residues. The germline CDR1 and CDR2 sequences are KGHSH and LQKENI. Trimming at V came to 2 bases and at J to 11 bases, leaving 8 bases not matched to a gene. CDR3 sequence reads: CASSPSRGPSAQHF. DNA for the CDR3: TGTGCCAGCTCACCATCCAGGGGGCCCTCAGCCCAGCATTTT.

The rearrangement joins TRBV15 to TRBJ1-2, with D perhaps matching TRBD1 (6 bases). From germline, CDR1 is LNHNV and CDR2 YYDKDF (reference sequence). This CDR3 is built from 14 residues. Between the trimmed V and J ends, which lost 0 bases and 3 bases, there was a span of 8 bases. CDR3 protein: CATSRDRGYYGYTF. CDR3 in DNA: TGTGCCACCAGCAGAGACAGGGGTTACTATGGCTACACCTTC. The full variable domain, rest sourced from reference TRBV15 and TRBJ1-2, is DAMVIQNPRYQVTQFGKPVTLSCSQTLNHNVMYWYQQKSSQAPKLLFHYYDKDFNNEADTPDNFQSRRPNTSFCFLDIRSPGLGDTAMYLCATSRDRGYYGYTFGSGTRLTVV.

The V and J genes are TRBV7-6 and TRBJ2-4; 7 bases map to TRBD2. The germline CDR1 and CDR2 sequences are SGHVS and FNYEAQ. The CDR3 is made up of 17 amino acids. The ends lost 1 base at V and 0 bases at J; junction bases unmatched: 6. The CDR3 sequence: CASSLEASGLAKNIQYF. CDR3 nucleotides: TGTGCCAGCAGCTTAGAGGCTAGCGGCCTAGCCAAAAACATTCAGTACTTC.

This clone was seen just once. CDR3 protein: CATYDRDTEAFF. The CDR3 DNA reads as TGTGCCACCTACGACAGGGACACTGAAGCTTTCTTT. The genes are TRBV10-3 and TRBJ1-1; the match to TRBD1 covers 7 bases. The V gene end was trimmed by 10 bases and the J gene end by 3 bases; junction bases not matched to a gene: 5. Germline-derived CDR1 and CDR2 are ENHRY and SYGVKD. The CDR3 sequence is 12 residues long.

The chain carries TRBV11-2 and TRBJ2-2; 10 nucleotides agree with TRBD1. Germline assignment: CDR1 SGHAT and CDR2 FQNNGV. This CDR3 region has 18 residues. After removal of 5 bases from V and 1 base from J, the junction contained 10 bases not matched to a gene. The CDR3 here is CASSTRDRGEGNTGELFF. The CDR3 DNA is TGTGCCAGCAGCACAAGGGACAGGGGAGAGGGGAACACCGGGGAGCTGTTTTTT.

This rearrangement joins TRBV7-8 to TRBJ2-3, with 10 bases identical to TRBD1. Germline V gene sequence: CDR1 SGHVS, CDR2 FQNEAQ. This CDR3 region has 15 residues. The V segment lost 2 bases and the J segment 4 bases; nucleotides outside the gene matches: 3. CDR3 DNA: TGTGCCAGCAGCTTACTGACAGGGGGCCCAGATACGCAGTATTTT. This sequence encodes CASSLLTGGPDTQYF.

The chain uses TRBV12-5 and TRBJ2-5, with 14 bases aligning to TRBD2. CDR1 is LGHNT and CDR2 is FRNRAP in the germline V gene. This CDR3 is 17 amino acids long. V trimming: 4 bases; J trimming: 2 bases; junction bases outside the gene matches: 6. In DNA, the CDR3 is TGTGCTAGTGGTTCCCGAGGACTAGCGGGGGGTCAAGAGACCCAGTACTTC. It specifies CASGSRGLAGGQETQYF.

V and J are TRBV7-9 and TRBJ2-2, with 8 bases identical to TRBD1. Germline CDR1 and CDR2: SEHNR and FQNEAQ (reference sequence). The CDR3 covers 16 residues. V was pared by 8 bases and J by 1 base, with 9 bases of the junction left unmatched. The CDR3 loop is CASSPSGTGNTGELFF. In nucleotides, the CDR3 is TGTGCCAGCTCCCCCTCTGGGACAGGGAACACCGGGGAGCTGTTTTTT.

The chain recombines TRBV23-1 with TRBJ2-7; TRBD1 matches at 11 bases. TRBV23-1 qualifies as an ORF whose function is uncertain. The V segment lost 11 bases and the J segment 2 bases; nucleotides outside the gene matches: 23. The CDR3 sequence is 19 residues long. The CDR3 DNA follows: TGCGCCGGCCGAAGAAAAGGGACAGGGGGTTTAGGGGTCACCTACGAGCAGTACTTC. Its translation is CAGRRKGTGGLGVTYEQYF.

This chain connects TRBV2 to TRBJ1-2, with no clear D. Trimming took 6 bases from V and 4 from J, leaving 12 bases between them. Germline CDR1 and CDR2: SNHLY and FYNNEI. The CDR3 has 13 residues. Here the CDR3 DNA reads TGTGCCAGCAGCCCCCGCGCGCGCTATGGCTACACCTTC. It specifies CASSPRARYGYTF.

The sample holds one count of this clone. The chain has TRBV9 and TRBJ2-1; D is perhaps TRBD2 (7 bases). V lost 4 bases, J lost 7 bases, and 18 bases lay in between. This CDR3 comprises 15 residues. Germline V gives CDR1 SGDLS, CDR2 YYNGEE. The CDR3 loop reads CASSLLWGGANEQFF. The CDR3 DNA sequence: TGTGCCAGCAGCCTCCTATGGGGGGGGGCAAATGAGCAGTTCTTC.

The chain joins TRBV19 to TRBJ1-1; D unclear. V lost 6 bases, J lost 0 bases, and 11 bases lay in between. The germline gives CDR1 LNHDA, CDR2 SQIVND (reference sequence). The CDR3 is 14 amino acids. The CDR3 DNA sequence: TGTGCCAGTAGGTTCAAACTCATGAACACTGAAGCTTTCTTT. This codes for CASRFKLMNTEAFF.

The V call is TRBV21-1, the J call TRBJ1-4; the D segment call TRBD1 is taken from the table without a DNA check. TRBV21-1 is recorded as a pseudogene. The CDR3 sequence is 15 residues long. CDR3 amino acids: CASSKTGSIGEKLFF. The CDR3 DNA reads TGTGCCAGCAGCAAAACAGGGTCTATTGGGGAAAAACTGTTTTTT.

J is TRBJ1-1 and V is TRBV25-1, with D perhaps matching TRBD1 (6 bases). The CDR3 extends over 13 amino acids. V lost 6 bases, J lost 5 bases, and 13 bases lay in between. The germline V gene encodes CDR1 MGHDK and CDR2 SYGVNS. DNA of the CDR3: TGTGCCAGCAGCCAAACCGGACAGACTGAAGCTTTCTTT. The encoded protein is CASSQTGQTEAFF.

J is TRBJ2-1 and V is TRBV5-4; 9 bases are a match to TRBD1. Looked up from germline, CDR1 is SGHNT and CDR2 is YYREEE (reference sequence). CDR3 length equals 15 residues. Trimming cost V 5 bases and J 4 bases; bases outside gene matches: 7. CDR3 sequence reads: CASRRGQGDYNEQFF. The CDR3 DNA reads as TGTGCCAGCAGGCGGGGACAGGGTGATTACAATGAGCAGTTCTTC.

This chain uses TRBV6-5 with TRBJ1-3; a weak D match, TRBD1 (5 bases). V was trimmed by 4 bases and J by 0 bases, leaving 10 bases between them. This CDR3 is 15 amino acids long. The germline CDR1 and CDR2 sequences are MNHEY and SVGAGI. The chain's CDR3 is CASSSRTYSGNTIYF. The CDR3 DNA follows: TGTGCCAGCAGTTCCCGGACATACTCTGGAAACACCATATATTTT.

The genes are TRBV4-2 and TRBJ1-6; 9 positions match TRBD1. This CDR3 has 15 amino acids. V trimming: 3 bases; J trimming: 7 bases; junction bases outside the gene matches: 4. CDR1 is LGHNA and CDR2 is YNFKEQ in the germline V gene. The CDR3 nucleotides read TGTGCCAGCAGCCAGCGGACAGGGGCCAATTCACCCCTCCACTTT. It encodes CASSQRTGANSPLHF.

As DNA, the CDR3 is TGTGCCAGCAGTTACTCCGTACACAGTAACTATGGCTACACCTTC. Protein product: CASSYSVHSNYGYTF. The chain combines TRBV6-5 with TRBJ1-2, with D uncertain. The germline V gene encodes CDR1 MNHEY and CDR2 SVGAGI. CDR3 length: 15 amino acids. Trimming stripped 0 bases from V and 1 base from J, with 9 bases between.

The chain couples TRBV5-6 to TRBJ1-2, with D unresolved. Germline CDR1 SGHDT, CDR2 YYEEEE. The ends were cut back, 0 bases at V and 4 bases at J, with 10 bases in the middle. The CDR3 length is 14 residues. The CDR3 spells CASSLGGNGYGYTF. CDR3 coding DNA: TGTGCCAGCAGCTTGGGAGGGAATGGCTATGGCTACACCTTC. Filled out from reference TRBV5-6 and TRBJ1-2, the complete variable domain reads DAGVTQSPTHLIKTRGQQVTLRCSPKSGHDTVSWYQQALGQGPQFIFQYYEEEERQRGNFPDRFSGHQFPNYSSELNVNALLLGDSALYLCASSLGGNGYGYTFGSGTRLTVV.

The chain links TRBV4-2 to TRBJ1-2; TRBD1 matches at 11 bases. The CDR3 is 14 amino acids. CDR1 is LGHNA and CDR2 is YNFKEQ in the germline V gene. Unmatched junction bases numbered 3, after V lost 2 bases and J lost 7 bases. The CDR3 nucleotides are TGTGCCAGCAGCCAAACGGGACAGGGGGTTGGCTACACCTTC. This encodes CASSQTGQGVGYTF.

The V gene is TRBV7-2, the J gene TRBJ1-4, with 8 bases that match TRBD1. After removal of 3 bases from V and 14 bases from J, the junction contained 14 bases not matched to a gene. The CDR3 runs 15 residues. The germline CDR1 and CDR2 sequences are SGHTA and FQGNSA. The CDR3: CASSLGVTGEGMLFF. The CDR3 DNA reads as TGTGCCAGCAGCTTGGGGGTGACAGGGGAGGGGATGCTGTTTTTT. Filled out from reference TRBV7-2 and TRBJ1-4, the complete variable domain reads GAGVSQSPSNKVTEKGKDVELRCDPISGHTALYWYRQSLGQGLEFLIYFQGNSAPDKSGLPSDRFSAERTGGSVSTLTIQRTQQEDSAVYLCASSLGVTGEGMLFFGSGTQLSVL.

In this sample, this clone turned up once. This sequence joins TRBV7-8 and TRBJ1-5; D is ambiguous. Germline lookup yields CDR1 SGHVS and CDR2 FQNEAQ. Trimming left V 5 bases short and J 0 bases short, with 11 bases between. The CDR3 consists of 15 residues. DNA of the CDR3: TGTGCCAGCAGCCCAGAGGTTAATAGCAATCAGCCCCAGCATTTT. This gives the protein CASSPEVNSNQPQHF.

The rearrangement uses TRBV25-1 and TRBJ2-2, with 7 bases matching TRBD2. The CDR3 is 14 amino acids. Germline lookup yields CDR1 MGHDK and CDR2 SYGVNS. V gave up 7 bases and J gave up 0 bases; unmatched junction bases: 2. The DNA for the CDR3 is TGTGCCAGCAAGGGACTATCGAACACCGGGGAGCTGTTTTTT. Encoded protein: CASKGLSNTGELFF.

The chain recombines TRBV2 with TRBJ1-2, with TRBD1 matching over 10 bases. The CDR3 extends over 15 amino acids. The ends lost 3 bases at V and 7 bases at J; junction bases unmatched: 8. Germline V gene sequence: CDR1 SNHLY, CDR2 FYNNEI. The CDR3 DNA reads as TGTGCCAGCAGTGATGCGGGACAGGGGAGGGCTGGCTACACCTTC. This translates into CASSDAGQGRAGYTF. Drawing the rest from reference TRBV2 and TRBJ1-2, the complete variable domain is EPEVTQTPSHQVTQMGQEVILRCVPISNHLYFYWYRQILGQKVEFLVSFYNNEISEKSEIFDDQFSVERPDGSNFTLKIRSTKLEDSAMYFCASSDAGQGRAGYTFGSGTRLTVV.